These 22 T cell receptor beta chains came from one sample sequenced in a study of neoadjuvant nivolumab and ipilimumab in lung cancer. Here immunoSEQ multiplex PCR was the method, and the copy in TCRdb shows in-frame clones only, minus some. Of 25,000 to 35,000 clones in the sample, 92% were seen once. The specimen comprised peripheral blood, sampled after neoadjuvant nivolumab, alone or with ipilimumab, at or shortly before surgery. Receptors were obtained from an adult with non-small cell lung cancer.

In nucleotides, the CDR3 is TGTGCCAGTAACGACAGGGGGGGACAGCCCCAGCATTTT. As protein: CASNDRGGQPQHF. This chain links TRBV19 with TRBJ1-5; 9 bases map to TRBD1. V was pared by 7 bases and J by 7 bases, with 5 bases of the junction left unmatched. CDR1 LNHDA and CDR2 SQIVND come from the germline V gene (reference sequence). The length of the CDR3 is 13 residues.

The V call is TRBV5-4, the J call TRBJ2-2, with 8 positions matching TRBD1. Losses at the gene ends were 0 bases for V and 5 bases for J; bases not matched to a gene: 6. CDR3 length: 16 amino acids. Germline V CDR1 and CDR2: SGHNT, YYREEE (reference sequence). The DNA for the CDR3 is TGTGCCAGCAGCTTGGGGGCAGGGGGCCGGACCGGGGAGCTGTTTTTT. The encoded protein is CASSLGAGGRTGELFF.

V usage is TRBV25-1 and J usage is TRBJ1-3, with TRBD1 as a possible D gene (5 bases). V shed 6 bases and J shed 0 bases, with 12 bases lying between them. This CDR3 region has 15 residues. CDR1 and CDR2 (germline): MGHDK, SYGVNS. CDR3 protein: CASRVGTSSGNTIYF. The CDR3 DNA follows: TGTGCCAGCAGGGTCGGGACCAGCTCTGGAAACACCATATATTTT.

The chain links TRBV7-6 to TRBJ1-1; D unresolved. V was shortened by 6 bases and J by 0 bases, with 11 bases between the two germline ends. This CDR3 contains 14 residues. Germline assignment: CDR1 SGHVS and CDR2 FNYEAQ. As DNA, the CDR3 is TGTGCCAGCAGTCTCGGCGGCATGAACACTGAAGCTTTCTTT. The encoded protein is CASSLGGMNTEAFF.

The table lists this clone with a count of one. This rearrangement joins TRBV27 to TRBJ1-2; 7 bases are a match to TRBD1. In germline, CDR1 is MNHEY, CDR2 SMNVEV (reference sequence). The CDR3 sequence is 13 residues long. V dropped 6 bases and J dropped 2; count of bases not matched to a gene: 3. As DNA, the CDR3 is TGTGCCAGCAGGAGGACAGGCAACTATGGCTACACCTTC. Translating gives CASRRTGNYGYTF.

As to this clone: One end of the junction is discordant with germline, which a read error may explain. This chain connects TRBV2 to TRBJ2-1, with unresolved D. Germline CDR1 is SNHLY and CDR2 is FYNNEI. The CDR3 is 13 amino acids. The CDR3 DNA reads as TGTGCCAGCAGTGAAGCAGGGTACAGTGAGCAGTTCTTC. This gives the protein CASSEAGYSEQFF.

This rearrangement joins TRBV7-9 to TRBJ2-7; 7 nucleotides agree with TRBD2. Germline CDR1 SEHNR, CDR2 FQNEAQ (reference sequence). This CDR3 has 14 amino acids. V lost 2 bases and J lost 5; bases outside the gene matches: 6. The DNA for the CDR3 is TGTGCCAGCAGCTTAAACGGGGACTACGACGAGCAGTACTTC. Residues: CASSLNGDYDEQYF. Full variable domain (rest looked up from reference TRBV7-9 and TRBJ2-7): DTGVSQNPRHKITKRGQNVTFRCDPISEHNRLYWYRQTLGQGPEFLTYFQNEAQLEKSRLLSDRFSAERPKGSFSTLEIQRTEQGDSAMYLCASSLNGDYDEQYFGPGTRLTVT.

The chain uses TRBV5-1 and TRBJ2-7; a possible D gene is TRBD1 (6 bases). V was shortened by 0 bases and J by 2 bases, with 9 bases between the two germline ends. Germline V gene sequence: CDR1 SGHRS, CDR2 YFSETQ. The CDR3 totals 14 residues. The CDR3 DNA reads as TGCGCCAGCAGCTTGGGGGCAGGGGCCTACGAGCAGTACTTC. Its translation: CASSLGAGAYEQYF.

The rearrangement joins TRBV11-2 to TRBJ2-7; D uncertain. CDR1 is SGHAT, CDR2 FQNNGV, per germline. This CDR3 comprises 12 residues. The V and J ends lost 3 bases and 2 bases respectively, with 5 bases between them. The DNA of the CDR3 is TGTGCCAGCAGCTTCGGACCCTACGAGCAGTACTTC. Translating it yields CASSFGPYEQYF.

The rearrangement links TRBV2 to TRBJ2-3, with D tentatively TRBD1 (5 bases). With 1 base removed from V and 1 base from J, the gap between germline ends came to 12 bases. The CDR3 spans 16 residues. The germline V gene has CDR1 SNHLY and CDR2 FYNNEI. This chain's CDR3 is CASSEGRQGGTDTQYF. CDR3 nucleotide sequence: TGTGCCAGCAGTGAAGGCCGGCAGGGTGGCACAGATACGCAGTATTTT.

This rearrangement joins TRBV21-1 to TRBJ2-7; TRBD1 is taken as the D call from the table, unchecked against the DNA. TRBV21-1 is a pseudogene. The CDR3 runs to 15 residues. CDR3 nucleotide sequence: TGTGCCAGCAGCAAGAGACAGGGGGTTGGTTACGAGCAGTACTTC. Protein product: CASSKRQGVGYEQYF.

The chain has TRBV11-2 and TRBJ2-3; 12 bases line up with TRBD2. After removal of 5 bases from V and 5 bases from J, the junction contained 11 bases not matched to a gene. Germline CDR1 reads SGHAT; CDR2 reads FQNNGV. CDR3 length: 17 amino acids. The CDR3 is CASSGALAGGPGDTQYF. CDR3 DNA: TGTGCCAGCAGCGGAGCGCTAGCGGGAGGGCCTGGAGATACGCAGTATTTT.

In this sample, this clone turned up once. The rearrangement links TRBV11-2 to TRBJ2-1; D unresolved. Trimming pared 2 bases from V and 7 bases from J, leaving 9 bases between. This CDR3 has 13 amino acids. CDR1 and CDR2 from the germline V gene are SGHAT and FQNNGV. The CDR3 protein is CASSLRVRNEQFF. DNA for the CDR3: TGTGCCAGCAGCTTACGGGTACGGAATGAGCAGTTCTTC.

The chain employs TRBV7-6 and TRBJ2-7, with 8 bases fitting TRBD2. The CDR3 totals 17 residues. Germline V lookup: CDR1 SGHVS, CDR2 FNYEAQ. V shed 1 base, J shed 0 bases, and the junction held 8 bases outside the gene matches. CDR3 protein: CASSLGDRAGDSYEQYF. The CDR3 nucleotides are TGTGCCAGCAGCTTAGGGGATCGAGCGGGGGACTCCTACGAGCAGTACTTC.

V and J are TRBV5-1 and TRBJ2-5, with no clear D. V was clipped by 2 bases and J by 1 base, with 0 bases between them. Germline assignment: CDR1 SGHRS and CDR2 YFSETQ. The length of the CDR3 is 11 residues. The CDR3 loop reads CASSFQETQYF. The CDR3 DNA reads as TGCGCCAGCAGCTTCCAAGAGACCCAGTACTTC. Filled out from reference TRBV5-1 and TRBJ2-5, the complete variable domain reads KAGVTQTPRYLIKTRGQQVTLSCSPISGHRSVSWYQQTPGQGLQFLFEYFSETQRNKGNFPGRFSGRQFSNSRSEMNVSTLELGDSALYLCASSFQETQYFGPGTRLLVL.

This rearrangement joins TRBV10-3 to TRBJ1-1, with D tentatively TRBD1 (6 bases). The CDR3 is 14 amino acids. The germline gives CDR1 ENHRY, CDR2 SYGVKD. V shed 6 bases and J shed 2 bases, with 13 bases lying between them. In DNA form, the CDR3 reads TGTGCCATCAGCTTGACAGGATTTAACACTGAAGCTTTCTTT. This sequence encodes CAISLTGFNTEAFF.

The table lists this clone with a count of one. CDR3 protein: CASSFSGLANEQFF. DNA for the CDR3: TGTGCCAGCAGTTTTTCGGGACTAGCGAATGAGCAGTTCTTC. V gene TRBV27 combines with J gene TRBJ2-1, with 10 nucleotides matching TRBD2. CDR3 length equals 14 residues. The J segment lost 7 bases and the V segment lost 3 bases, leaving 3 bases of the junction unmatched. Germline lookup yields CDR1 MNHEY and CDR2 SMNVEV (reference sequence).

The J gene is TRBJ2-1, the V gene TRBV5-1; tentatively, D is TRBD2 (5 bases). Germline CDR1 SGHRS, CDR2 YFSETQ. V lost 0 bases and J lost 1, with 14 bases in between. The CDR3 has 17 amino acids. The CDR3 spells CASSLDKRKNSYNEQFF. CDR3 DNA: TGCGCCAGCAGCTTGGACAAGCGGAAGAATTCCTACAATGAGCAGTTCTTC.

The chain employs TRBV5-1 and TRBJ2-1; D not certain. Germline V gives CDR1 SGHRS, CDR2 YFSETQ. The CDR3 length is 13 residues. V was clipped by 2 bases and J by 8 bases, with 11 bases between them. The CDR3 DNA follows: TGCGCCAGCAGCTTAGACGGGCTGGATGAGCAGTTCTTC. Encoded protein: CASSLDGLDEQFF.

This clone was counted a few times. CDR3 loop: CASSLGAAGGYNEQFF. The CDR3 DNA is TGTGCCAGCAGCTTAGGGGCCGCGGGAGGCTACAATGAGCAGTTCTTC. The rearrangement links TRBV7-8 to TRBJ2-1; 8 nucleotides align to TRBD2. This CDR3 has 16 amino acids. CDR1 is SGHVS, CDR2 FQNEAQ, per germline. V was pared by 1 base and J by 3 bases, with 5 bases of the junction left unmatched.

The genes are TRBV2 and TRBJ2-5; D is undetermined. The germline V and J ends were trimmed by 2 bases and 2 bases, with 9 bases remaining between them. Germline-derived CDR1 and CDR2 are SNHLY and FYNNEI. CDR3 size: 14 residues. The CDR3 coding sequence is TGTGCCAGCAGTGAACAGACAATACAAGAGACCCAGTACTTC. Translated: CASSEQTIQETQYF.

This clone was found a few times. The chain carries TRBV27 and TRBJ1-2, with D possibly being TRBD1 (6 bases). Germline V CDR1 and CDR2: MNHEY, SMNVEV (reference sequence). The CDR3 loop spans 13 amino acids. Trimming left V 3 bases short and J 8 bases short, with 13 bases between. CDR3: CASSFRDTGGYTF. DNA of the CDR3: TGTGCCAGCAGTTTCCGGGACACCGGAGGCTACACCTTC.